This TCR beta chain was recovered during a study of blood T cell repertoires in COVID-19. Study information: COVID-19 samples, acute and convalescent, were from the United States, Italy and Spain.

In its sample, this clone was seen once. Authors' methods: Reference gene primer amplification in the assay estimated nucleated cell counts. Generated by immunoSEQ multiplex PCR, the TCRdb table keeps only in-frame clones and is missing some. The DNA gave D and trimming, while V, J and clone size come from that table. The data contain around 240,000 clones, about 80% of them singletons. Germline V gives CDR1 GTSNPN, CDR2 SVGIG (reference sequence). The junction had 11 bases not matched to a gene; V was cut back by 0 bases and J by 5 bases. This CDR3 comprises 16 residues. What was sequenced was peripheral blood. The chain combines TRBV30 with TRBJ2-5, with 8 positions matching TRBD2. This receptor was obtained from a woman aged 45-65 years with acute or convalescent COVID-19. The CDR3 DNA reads TGTGCCTGGAGTGTCGGAGCGGGGGACCACGTGGAGACCCAGTACTTC. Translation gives CAWSVGAGDHVETQYF.